The clone carrying this T cell receptor (beta chain) was counted once. Its antigen is unknown. This specimen comes from a study of OX40 agonist ivuxolimab in advanced cancers. Overall study: The drug used for patients, ivuxolimab, was an agonistic anti-OX40 (CD134) antibody. A mean age of approximately 58 years, range roughly 23 to 79, was recorded, and roughly 80% were male. The study, taken as a whole, reports: Antigens targeted by the expanded peripheral T cells were not determined. Expanded clones tended on average to be more numerous among CD8+ T cells than CD4+.

Sequencing was performed with immunoSEQ multiplex PCR; in TCRdb, only in-frame clones are kept and a portion is missing. The data contain tens of thousands of clones, 85% of them seen just once; the ten biggest clones take up 2% to 3%. This clonotype originated in an adult with an advanced solid tumor such as melanoma, head and neck, liver or kidney cancer. Sequences were derived from CD4+ or CD8+ T cells sorted from blood, sampled in a trial of the OX40 agonist ivuxolimab.

CDR3 coding DNA: TGTGCCAGCAGCTTGCGGGGGAATATTCAGTTGGACGGGGAGCTGTTTTTT. As protein: CASSLRGNIQLDGELFF. This sequence joins TRBV7-3 and TRBJ2-2, with TRBD2 identical over 7 bases. The CDR3 sequence is 17 residues long. The V and J ends lost 3 bases and 7 bases, in that order; junction bases with no gene match: 14. CDR1 and CDR2 (germline): SGHTA, FQGTGA.